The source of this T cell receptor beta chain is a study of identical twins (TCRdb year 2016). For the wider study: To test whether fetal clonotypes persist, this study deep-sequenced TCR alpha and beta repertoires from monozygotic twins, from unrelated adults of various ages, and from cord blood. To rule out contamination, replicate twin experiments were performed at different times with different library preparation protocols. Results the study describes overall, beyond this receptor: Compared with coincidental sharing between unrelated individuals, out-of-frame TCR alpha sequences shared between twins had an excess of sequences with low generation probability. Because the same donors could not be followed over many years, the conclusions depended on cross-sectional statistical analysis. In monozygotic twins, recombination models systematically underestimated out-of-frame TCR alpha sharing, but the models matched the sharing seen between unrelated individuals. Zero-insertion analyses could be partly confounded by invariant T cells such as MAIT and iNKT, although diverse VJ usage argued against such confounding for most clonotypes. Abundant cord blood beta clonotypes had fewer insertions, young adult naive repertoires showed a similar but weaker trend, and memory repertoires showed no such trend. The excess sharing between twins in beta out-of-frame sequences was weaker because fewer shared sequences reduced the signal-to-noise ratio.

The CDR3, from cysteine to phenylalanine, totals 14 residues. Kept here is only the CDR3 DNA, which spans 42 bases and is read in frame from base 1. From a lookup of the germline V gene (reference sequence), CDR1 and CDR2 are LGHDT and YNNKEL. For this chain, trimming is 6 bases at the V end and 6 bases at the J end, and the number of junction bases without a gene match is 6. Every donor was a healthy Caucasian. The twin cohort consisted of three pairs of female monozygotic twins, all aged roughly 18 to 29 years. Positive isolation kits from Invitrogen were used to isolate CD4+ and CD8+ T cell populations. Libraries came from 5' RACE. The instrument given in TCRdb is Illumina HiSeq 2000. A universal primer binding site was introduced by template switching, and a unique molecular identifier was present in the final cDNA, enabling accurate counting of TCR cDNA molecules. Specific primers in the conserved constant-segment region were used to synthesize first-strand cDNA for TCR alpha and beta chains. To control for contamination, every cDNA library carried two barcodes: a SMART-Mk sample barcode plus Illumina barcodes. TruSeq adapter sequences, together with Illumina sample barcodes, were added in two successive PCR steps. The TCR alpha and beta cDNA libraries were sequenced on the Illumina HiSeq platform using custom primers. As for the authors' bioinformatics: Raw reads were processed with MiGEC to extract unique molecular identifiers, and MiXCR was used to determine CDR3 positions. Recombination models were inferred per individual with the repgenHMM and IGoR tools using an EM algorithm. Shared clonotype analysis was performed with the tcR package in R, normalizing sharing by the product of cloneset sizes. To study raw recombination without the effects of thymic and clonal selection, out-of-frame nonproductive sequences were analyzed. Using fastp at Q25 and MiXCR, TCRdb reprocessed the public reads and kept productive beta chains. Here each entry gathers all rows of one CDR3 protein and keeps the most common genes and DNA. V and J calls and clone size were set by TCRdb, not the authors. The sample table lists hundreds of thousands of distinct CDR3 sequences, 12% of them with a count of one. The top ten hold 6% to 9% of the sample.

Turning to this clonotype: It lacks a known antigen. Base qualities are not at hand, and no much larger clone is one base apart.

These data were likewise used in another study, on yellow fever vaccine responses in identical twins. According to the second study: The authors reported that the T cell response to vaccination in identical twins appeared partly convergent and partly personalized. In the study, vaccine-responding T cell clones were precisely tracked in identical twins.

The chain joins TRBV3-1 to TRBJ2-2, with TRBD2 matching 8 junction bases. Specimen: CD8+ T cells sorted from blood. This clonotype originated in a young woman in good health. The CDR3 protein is CASRPGGPAGELFF. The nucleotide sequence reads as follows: TGTGCCAGCAGGCCGGGGGGGCCTGCCGGGGAGCTGTTTTTT.